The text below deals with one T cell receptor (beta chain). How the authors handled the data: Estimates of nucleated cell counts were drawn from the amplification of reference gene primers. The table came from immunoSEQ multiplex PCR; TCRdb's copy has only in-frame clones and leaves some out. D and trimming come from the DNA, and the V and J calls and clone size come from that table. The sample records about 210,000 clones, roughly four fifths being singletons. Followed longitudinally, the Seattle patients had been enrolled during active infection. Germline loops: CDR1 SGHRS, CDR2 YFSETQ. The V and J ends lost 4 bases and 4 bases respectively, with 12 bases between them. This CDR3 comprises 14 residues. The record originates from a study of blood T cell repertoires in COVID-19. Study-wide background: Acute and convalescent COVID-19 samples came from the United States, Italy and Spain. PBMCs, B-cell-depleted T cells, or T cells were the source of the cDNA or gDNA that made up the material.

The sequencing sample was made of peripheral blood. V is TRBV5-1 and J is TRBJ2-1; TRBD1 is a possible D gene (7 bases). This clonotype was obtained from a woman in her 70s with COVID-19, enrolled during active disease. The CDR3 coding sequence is TGCGCCAGCAGCCCGGCGGGACAGTACAATGAGCAGTTCTTC. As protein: CASSPAGQYNEQFF.